The 9 T cell receptor beta chains below were found in one sample sequenced in a study of shared clonotypes between healthy human individuals. The protocol was immunoSEQ multiplex PCR, while the TCRdb copy is restricted to in-frame clones and leaves out a portion. The sample lists about a million clones; around 76% were seen once. The source material was memory CD4+ T cells sorted from blood. Subset denoted: CD45RA-negative fraction. The receptors were sampled from a young man in good health.

This chain joins TRBV10-3 and TRBJ2-7; TRBD2 aligns across 8 bases. With 4 bases clipped from V and 3 bases from J, the junction kept 8 bases outside the gene matches. Germline V gives CDR1 ENHRY, CDR2 SYGVKD. The CDR3 totals 15 residues. CDR3 region: CAISGLAGDHYEQYF. CDR3 nucleotides: TGTGCCATCAGTGGTCTAGCGGGCGATCACTACGAGCAGTACTTC.

V and J are TRBV30 and TRBJ2-5; maybe TRBD2 (5 bases). From germline, CDR1 is GTSNPN and CDR2 SVGIG (reference sequence). The ends were cut back, 2 bases at V and 5 bases at J, with 12 bases in the middle. The length of the CDR3 is 13 residues. CDR3 coding DNA: TGTGCCTGGAGTAGCCTAGCTGGGGAGACCCAGTACTTC. It codes for CAWSSLAGETQYF.

The chain recombines TRBV5-1 with TRBJ1-1; D perhaps matches TRBD1 (5 bases). Germline loops: CDR1 SGHRS, CDR2 YFSETQ. The CDR3 length is 15 residues. Trimming stripped 0 bases from V and 2 bases from J, with 11 bases between. This CDR3 is CASSLAGGPNTEAFF. The CDR3 DNA sequence: TGCGCCAGCAGCTTGGCCGGGGGACCTAACACTGAAGCTTTCTTT.

In nucleotides, the CDR3 is TGTGCCAGCAGCGCCTGGGCGGGGGGGACTGGAAACACCATATATTTT. Its protein product is CASSAWAGGTGNTIYF. J is TRBJ1-3 and V is TRBV9; weak D call: TRBD1 (5 bases). Trimming took off 3 bases at V and 2 bases at J, with 15 bases between the two ends. Looked up from germline, CDR1 is SGDLS and CDR2 is YYNGEE. This CDR3 comprises 16 residues.

This chain links TRBV7-2 with TRBJ2-3; D uncertain. The CDR3 covers 16 residues. Trimming removed 1 base from V and 2 bases from J, with 13 bases in between. Germline CDR1 and CDR2: SGHTA and FQGNSA. Here the CDR3 reads CASSLVIGANTDTQYF. Here the CDR3 DNA reads TGTGCCAGCAGCTTAGTGATAGGTGCTAACACAGATACGCAGTATTTT. Variable domain in full (rest from reference TRBV7-2 and TRBJ2-3): GAGVSQSPSNKVTEKGKDVELRCDPISGHTALYWYRQSLGQGLEFLIYFQGNSAPDKSGLPSDRFSAERTGGSVSTLTIQRTQQEDSAVYLCASSLVIGANTDTQYFGPGTRLTVL.

This clone was recorded only once. The V call is TRBV7-8, the J call TRBJ2-2, with D hard to call. Looked up from germline, CDR1 is SGHVS and CDR2 is FQNEAQ. The CDR3 has 16 amino acids. V shed 0 bases and J shed 5 bases, with 13 bases lying between them. The CDR3 DNA reads as TGTGCCAGCAGCTTAGCGGAGACTCAAAGGACCGGGGAGCTGTTTTTT. This gives the protein CASSLAETQRTGELFF. Filled out from reference TRBV7-8 and TRBJ2-2, the complete variable domain reads GAGVSQSPRYKVAKRGQDVALRCDPISGHVSLFWYQQALGQGPEFLTYFQNEAQLDKSGLPSDRFFAERPEGSVSTLKIQRTQQEDSAVYLCASSLAETQRTGELFFGEGSRLTVL.

The chain is built from TRBV5-1 and TRBJ1-5; D is undetermined. Looked up from germline, CDR1 is SGHRS and CDR2 is YFSETQ. V gave up 4 bases and J gave up 3 bases, with 14 bases separating them. The CDR3 is 15 residues long. CDR3 DNA: TGCGCCAGCAGCGTCACGGGTAACCCCAATCAGCCCCAGCATTTT. Translated, it gives CASSVTGNPNQPQHF.

This chain uses TRBV7-6 with TRBJ2-3; the match to TRBD2 covers 9 bases. The CDR3 covers 15 residues. Germline loops: CDR1 SGHVS, CDR2 FNYEAQ. The ends lost 5 bases at V and 9 bases at J; junction bases unmatched: 12. The DNA of the CDR3 is TGTGCCAGCAGCCAACTTGGCGGGGGGGCGGAAACGCAGTATTTT. It translates to CASSQLGGGAETQYF.

This clone has a count of ten or more. Other DNA variants within this sample encode the same CDR3. The chain combines TRBV6-6 with TRBJ1-6, with 7 bases matching TRBD1. CDR1 and CDR2 from the germline V gene are MNHNY and SVGAGI (reference sequence). The V segment lost 1 base and the J segment 7 bases; nucleotides outside the gene matches: 1. CDR3 length equals 14 residues. The DNA of the CDR3 is TGTGCCAGCAGTTACTTGGACAGGAATTCACCCCTCCACTTT. It yields the protein CASSYLDRNSPLHF.